In its sample, the clone carrying this TCR beta chain was seen a few times. Its antigen is as yet unknown. The study profiled TCR beta VDJ and CDR3 using genomic DNA as template. One entry per CDR3 protein results from TCRdb running MiXCR on the reads. The profile shows approximately 190,000 distinct CDR3 sequences, approximately 50% of them singletons. Sequencing was done on patients that had shown CD8+CD57+ cell expansion by flow cytometry. Severe acquired aplastic anemia affected all patients. This specimen belongs to a study of CD8+CD57+ T cells in acquired aplastic anemia. Study summary: On average, sorted CD4+ and CD8+ cells gave roughly 3 ug of DNA.

Germline values: CDR1 ENHRY, CDR2 SYGVKD. This CDR3 contains 15 residues. V gave up 6 bases and J gave up 0 bases; unmatched junction bases: 4. The study's findings and limits: In common between the patients and the controls were more than 25 CD8+ CDR3 sequences.

The source is a human donor with aplastic anemia. V is TRBV10-3 and J is TRBJ1-2, with 10 positions matching TRBD1. Sequences were obtained from sorted CD4+, CD8+, or CD8+CD57+ T cells (not recorded which) from PBMCs. The CDR3 is CAIRGTGVTNYGYTF. The CDR3, as DNA: TGTGCCATCAGGGGGACAGGGGTAACTAACTATGGCTACACCTTC.